One sample yielded the 22 T cell receptor beta chains listed below, sequenced in a study of cytomegalovirus exposure and HLA in healthy donors. Vbeta (60) and Jbeta (13) primers were used in the PCR. Sequenced by immunoSEQ multiplex PCR; TCRdb stores in-frame clones only, minus some. The sample records 150,000 or so clones, just under 75% being singletons. The sequencing input was PBMCs. These TCRs come from a woman aged 18 to 35 in good health and CMV-seronegative.

The J gene is TRBJ2-1, the V gene TRBV5-1; 7 positions match TRBD1. Germline V gene sequence: CDR1 SGHRS, CDR2 YFSETQ. The CDR3 contains 16 residues. V dropped 2 bases and J dropped 5; count of bases not matched to a gene: 10. The DNA of the CDR3 is TGCGCCAGCAGCTTTTTTTTTACAGGGGTCAACAATGAGCAGTTCTTC. This codes for CASSFFFTGVNNEQFF.

The count of this clone is one. V is TRBV13 and J is TRBJ1-5, with D unresolved. With 0 bases removed from V and 7 bases from J, the gap between germline ends came to 13 bases. Germline lookup yields CDR1 PRHDT and CDR2 FYEKMQ (reference sequence). This CDR3 contains 15 residues. In DNA, the CDR3 is TGTGCCAGCAGCTTAGGCCTGGGTCGGAGGCAGCCCCAGCATTTT. Amino acid sequence: CASSLGLGRRQPQHF.

This rearrangement joins TRBV11-3 to TRBJ2-1; the D gene is possibly TRBD2 (6 bases). The CDR3 is 15 amino acids. Trimming stripped 5 bases from V and 2 bases from J, with 13 bases between. In germline, CDR1 is SGHNT, CDR2 YENEEA. The CDR3 DNA is TGTGCCAGCAGCCAGGAGGAGGGTACCTACAATGAGCAGTTCTTC. It translates to CASSQEEGTYNEQFF.

This chain joins TRBV11-2 and TRBJ2-7; D might be TRBD1 (5 bases). Germline CDR1 reads SGHAT; CDR2 reads FQNNGV. CDR3 length equals 12 residues. V was cut by 6 bases and J by 5 bases, with 11 bases left in between. The CDR3 sequence is CASRSRGHEQYF. CDR3 nucleotide sequence: TGTGCCAGCAGATCTAGGGGCCACGAGCAGTACTTC.

The V gene is TRBV7-2, the J gene TRBJ2-1; 8 bases align to TRBD1. V lost 4 bases to trimming and J lost 7 bases; unmatched junction nucleotides: 6. This CDR3 contains 14 residues. Per the germline V gene, CDR1 is SGHTA and CDR2 is FQGNSA. The CDR3 DNA follows: TGTGCCAGCAGCTCCCGGACAGGGAGGAATGAGCAGTTCTTC. It codes for CASSSRTGRNEQFF.

This clone has only one observation. The V and J genes are TRBV28 and TRBJ1-3, with unresolved D. Trimming stripped 6 bases from V and 4 bases from J, with 10 bases between. CDR3 length: 13 amino acids. In germline, CDR1 is MDHEN, CDR2 SYDVKM. This chain's CDR3 is CASRWAGGNTIYF. The CDR3 DNA sequence: TGTGCCAGCAGATGGGCCGGCGGAAACACCATATATTTT.

V is TRBV7-8 and J is TRBJ1-1, with 9 bases matching TRBD1. Germline CDR1 SGHVS, CDR2 FQNEAQ. There are 13 residues in the CDR3. J lost 3 bases, V lost 5 bases, and 1 base had no gene match. CDR3 bases: TGTGCCAGCAGCCGGACAGGGGACACTGAAGCTTTCTTT. It encodes CASSRTGDTEAFF.

The chain joins TRBV18 to TRBJ2-1, with TRBD2 matching over 11 bases. V shed 3 bases, J shed 8 bases, and the junction held 6 bases outside the gene matches. Germline CDR1 and CDR2: KGHSH and LQKENI. There are 15 residues in the CDR3. Here the CDR3 reads CASSPSSGGDYEQFF. The CDR3, as DNA: TGTGCCAGCTCACCGAGTAGCGGGGGGGACTATGAGCAGTTCTTC.

The J gene is TRBJ2-3, the V gene TRBV14; D remains ambiguous. The CDR3 spans 12 residues. Trimming pared 1 base from V and 6 bases from J, leaving 5 bases between. Looked up from germline, CDR1 is SGHDN and CDR2 is FVKESK. The CDR3 nucleotides are TGTGCCAGCAGCCAAGTCATCGATACGCAGTATTTT. Protein product: CASSQVIDTQYF.

The gene calls are TRBV7-2 and TRBJ1-5; a weak D match, TRBD1 (6 bases). The CDR3 is 15 residues long. Looked up from germline, CDR1 is SGHTA and CDR2 is FQGNSA. Between the trimmed V and J ends, which lost 5 bases and 2 bases, there was a span of 13 bases. CDR3 amino acids: CASSPGTWGNQPQHF. The CDR3 bases are TGTGCCAGCAGCCCTGGGACATGGGGCAATCAGCCCCAGCATTTT.

This clone showed up just a few times. A far more abundant clone sits one base away, making this likely a read error. This specimen includes other DNA sequences encoding the same CDR3. The chain couples TRBV27 to TRBJ1-1; a possible D gene is TRBD1 (5 bases). This CDR3 region has 14 residues. CDR1 is MNHEY, CDR2 SMNVEV, per germline (reference sequence). CDR3 protein: CASSLTAGNTEAFF. CDR3 DNA sequence: TGTGCCAGCAGTTTGACAGCAGGGAACACTGAAGCTTTCTTC.

CDR3: CASNHGSPSDEQFF. CDR3 sequence (DNA): TGTGCCAGCAACCACGGGTCCCCGAGCGATGAGCAGTTCTTC. This chain uses TRBV9 with TRBJ2-1; no definite D call. V dropped 6 bases and J dropped 8 bases, with 18 bases sitting between them. The CDR3 spans 14 residues. In germline, CDR1 is SGDLS, CDR2 YYNGEE.

The rearrangement joins TRBV19 to TRBJ1-5; D is perhaps TRBD1 (6 bases). CDR3 size: 18 residues. Germline values: CDR1 LNHDA, CDR2 SQIVND (reference sequence). V was shortened by 1 base and J by 4 bases, with 20 bases between the two germline ends. The CDR3 sequence is CASSIGFGGGGGNQPQHF. The DNA for the CDR3 is TGTGCCAGTAGTATAGGATTCGGAGGGGGGGGCGGAAATCAGCCCCAGCATTTT.

The chain couples TRBV7-2 to TRBJ2-2, with D possibly matching TRBD2 (6 bases). The CDR3 loop spans 17 amino acids. Germline CDR1 SGHTA, CDR2 FQGNSA. V dropped 5 bases and J dropped 0 bases, with 16 bases sitting between them. The CDR3 loop reads CASSPSRERANTGELFF. CDR3 DNA: TGTGCCAGCAGCCCCAGTCGGGAGCGCGCGAACACCGGGGAGCTGTTTTTT.

This clone has just a few counts. This chain uses TRBV5-1 with TRBJ2-2; TRBD1 is a possible D gene (6 bases). Trimming took 2 bases from V and 3 from J, leaving 8 bases between them. Germline loops: CDR1 SGHRS, CDR2 YFSETQ. The CDR3 has 14 amino acids. CDR3: CASSFKGDTGELFF. In DNA, the CDR3 is TGCGCCAGCAGCTTTAAGGGGGACACCGGGGAGCTGTTTTTT.

This chain connects TRBV6-1 to TRBJ2-1; D unresolved. The germline gives CDR1 MNHNS, CDR2 SASEGT. CDR3 length: 17 amino acids. Trimming stripped 4 bases from V and 0 bases from J, with 16 bases between. In DNA, the CDR3 is TGTGCCAGCAGTGCATCCGTCCTATTAAGCTCCTACAATGAGCAGTTCTTC. The encoded protein is CASSASVLLSSYNEQFF.

The V and J genes are TRBV5-1 and TRBJ1-1; maybe TRBD1 (5 bases). The CDR3 loop spans 18 amino acids. V lost 0 bases and J 2 bases, leaving 20 bases between the germline ends. Per germline, CDR1 SGHRS and CDR2 YFSETQ. This CDR3 is CASSLVSLHQGSNTEAFF. CDR3 in DNA: TGCGCCAGCAGCTTGGTGTCTCTCCACCAGGGAAGTAACACTGAAGCTTTCTTT.

This clone has a single count. The chain joins TRBV6-5 to TRBJ1-3; D ambiguous. The CDR3 sequence is 16 residues long. V lost 2 bases and J lost 4, with 15 bases in between. Germline lookup yields CDR1 MNHEY and CDR2 SVGAGI. The CDR3 region is CASSYDSKLRGNTIYF. The CDR3 nucleotides are TGTGCCAGCAGTTACGACTCCAAGCTGAGAGGAAACACCATATATTTT.

This clone was counted once. This chain joins TRBV6-6 and TRBJ1-4; 8 positions agree with TRBD1. Trimming removed 5 bases from V and 7 bases from J; junction bases left unmatched: 6. Germline V gives CDR1 MNHNY, CDR2 SVGAGI (reference sequence). The CDR3 extends over 14 amino acids. The chain's CDR3 is CASSGRDRSEKLFF. The CDR3 DNA sequence: TGTGCCAGCAGTGGCCGGGACAGGTCTGAAAAACTGTTTTTT.

The chain recombines TRBV14 with TRBJ1-2, with D unclear. The CDR3 loop spans 14 amino acids. V lost 0 bases and J 7 bases, leaving 12 bases between the germline ends. Germline CDR1 is SGHDN and CDR2 is FVKESK. CDR3 sequence (DNA): TGTGCCAGCAGCCAAGATCGGGGATATCTTGGCTACACCTTC. This gives the protein CASSQDRGYLGYTF.

This clone occurred once. The CDR3 loop is CASSLVVPHEQYF. DNA for the CDR3: TGTGCCAGCAGCTTGGTGGTACCGCACGAGCAGTACTTC. The chain is built from TRBV5-6 and TRBJ2-5, with unresolved D. The J call could be wrong; TRBJ2-7 is a better fit for the DNA end. This CDR3 has 13 residues. CDR1 and CDR2 (germline): SGHDT, YYEEEE.

The chain carries TRBV5-6 and TRBJ2-7, with 8 bases aligning to TRBD2. This CDR3 is built from 16 residues. The ends lost 1 base at V and 4 bases at J; junction bases unmatched: 10. The V gene's germline CDR1 is SGHDT and CDR2 YYEEEE. CDR3 sequence (DNA): TGTGCCAGCAGCTTGATGGGTAGCGGGGAACTATACGAGCAGTACTTC. Amino acid sequence: CASSLMGSGELYEQYF.